This T cell receptor (beta chain) was sequenced in a study of early T cells in non-severe SARS-CoV-2 infection. Study-wide points: Reliance on VDJdb matching favored anti-spike CD8 responses; private and CD4 specificities were missed.

TCRdb independently ran MiXCR on the 5' RACE reads; one entry per CDR3 protein. The table includes roughly 51,000 distinct CDR3 sequences, about 7.8% detected once. The CDR3 runs to 14 residues. Germline CDR1 is DFQATT and CDR2 is SNEGSKA (reference sequence). V dropped 4 bases and J dropped 3 bases, with 13 bases sitting between them. This clonotype was observed at least ten times. Its antigen is still unknown. Sequencing input: whole blood. The chain joins TRBV20-1 to TRBJ2-1, with D unresolved. The receptor comes from an adult who was a healthcare worker with PCR-confirmed SARS-CoV-2 infection or an uninfected control (not recorded which). The CDR3 DNA reads TGCAGTGCTAAAGGCTACCTACACTACAATGAGCAGTTCTTC. It codes for CSAKGYLHYNEQFF.